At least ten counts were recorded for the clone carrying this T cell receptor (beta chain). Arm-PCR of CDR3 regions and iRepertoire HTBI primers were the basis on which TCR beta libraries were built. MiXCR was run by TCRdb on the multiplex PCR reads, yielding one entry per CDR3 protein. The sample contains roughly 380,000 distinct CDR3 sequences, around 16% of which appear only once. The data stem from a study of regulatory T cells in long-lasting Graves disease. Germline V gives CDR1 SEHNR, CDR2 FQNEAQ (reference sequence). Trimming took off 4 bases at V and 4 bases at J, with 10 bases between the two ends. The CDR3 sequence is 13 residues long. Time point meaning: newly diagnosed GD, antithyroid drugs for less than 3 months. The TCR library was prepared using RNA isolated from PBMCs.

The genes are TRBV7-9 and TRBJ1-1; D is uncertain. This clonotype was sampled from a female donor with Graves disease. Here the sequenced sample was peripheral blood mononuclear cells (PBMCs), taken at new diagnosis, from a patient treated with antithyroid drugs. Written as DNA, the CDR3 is TGTGCCAGCAGCTATTACGGGGTCACTGAAGCTTTCTTT. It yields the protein CASSYYGVTEAFF.